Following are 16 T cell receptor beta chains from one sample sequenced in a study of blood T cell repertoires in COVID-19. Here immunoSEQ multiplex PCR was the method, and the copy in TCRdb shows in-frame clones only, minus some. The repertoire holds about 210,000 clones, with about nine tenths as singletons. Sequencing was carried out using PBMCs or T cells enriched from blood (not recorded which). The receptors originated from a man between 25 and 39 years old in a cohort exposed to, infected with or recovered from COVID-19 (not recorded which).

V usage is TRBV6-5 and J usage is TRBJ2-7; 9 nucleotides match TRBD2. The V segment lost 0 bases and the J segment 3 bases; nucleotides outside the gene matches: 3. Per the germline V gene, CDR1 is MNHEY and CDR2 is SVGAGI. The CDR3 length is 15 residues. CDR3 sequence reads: CASSYSHSGSYEQYF. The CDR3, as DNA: TGTGCCAGCAGTTACTCCCATAGCGGGAGCTACGAGCAGTACTTC.

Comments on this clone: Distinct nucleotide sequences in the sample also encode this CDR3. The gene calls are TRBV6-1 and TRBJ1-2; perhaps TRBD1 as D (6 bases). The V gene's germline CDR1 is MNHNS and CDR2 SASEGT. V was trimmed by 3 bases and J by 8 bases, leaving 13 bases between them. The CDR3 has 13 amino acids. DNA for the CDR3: TGTGCCAGCAGTGAGGAACAGGGAGACGGCTACACCTTC. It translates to CASSEEQGDGYTF.

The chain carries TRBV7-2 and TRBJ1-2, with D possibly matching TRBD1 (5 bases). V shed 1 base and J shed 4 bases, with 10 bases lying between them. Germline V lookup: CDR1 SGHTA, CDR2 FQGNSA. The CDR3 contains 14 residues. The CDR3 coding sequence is TGTGCCAGCAGCTTAGTGCAGGGAAGCTATGGCTACACCTTC. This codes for CASSLVQGSYGYTF.

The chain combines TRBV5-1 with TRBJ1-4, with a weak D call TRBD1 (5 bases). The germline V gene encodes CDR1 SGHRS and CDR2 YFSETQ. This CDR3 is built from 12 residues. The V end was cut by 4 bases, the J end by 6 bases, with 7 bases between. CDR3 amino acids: CASSRGDEKLFF. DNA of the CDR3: TGCGCCAGCAGCAGGGGTGATGAAAAACTGTTTTTT.

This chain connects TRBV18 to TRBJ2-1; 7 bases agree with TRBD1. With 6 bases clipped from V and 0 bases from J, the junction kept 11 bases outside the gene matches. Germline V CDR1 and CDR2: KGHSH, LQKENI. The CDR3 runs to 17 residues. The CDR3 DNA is TGTGCCAGCTCCATTAAAACAGGGGACGGCTCCTACAATGAGCAGTTCTTC. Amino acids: CASSIKTGDGSYNEQFF.

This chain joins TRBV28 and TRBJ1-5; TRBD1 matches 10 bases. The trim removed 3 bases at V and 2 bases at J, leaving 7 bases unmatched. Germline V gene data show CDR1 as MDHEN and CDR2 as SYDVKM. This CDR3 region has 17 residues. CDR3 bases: TGTGCCAGCAGTTTTATCCGACAGGGGGCTGGCAATCAGCCCCAGCATTTT. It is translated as CASSFIRQGAGNQPQHF.

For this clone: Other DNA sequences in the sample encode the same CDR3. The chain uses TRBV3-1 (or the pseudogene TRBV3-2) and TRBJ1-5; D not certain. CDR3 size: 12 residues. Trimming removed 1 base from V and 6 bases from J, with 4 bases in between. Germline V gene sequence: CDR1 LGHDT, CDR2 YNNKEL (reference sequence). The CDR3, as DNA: TGTGCCAGCAGCCAAGGAGGTCAGCCCCAGCATTTT. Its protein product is CASSQGGQPQHF.

The CDR3 nucleotides are TGTGCCAGCAGCTTGTTATCTCACGGGACAGTCCGAAACACTGAAGCTTTCTTT. This translates into CASSLLSHGTVRNTEAFF. V is TRBV7-6 and J is TRBJ1-1, with TRBD1 matching over 7 bases. This CDR3 is 18 amino acids long. Trimming at V came to 3 bases and at J to 2 bases, leaving 15 bases not matched to a gene. Germline V gives CDR1 SGHVS, CDR2 FNYEAQ. The entire variable domain, with the rest obtained from reference TRBV7-6 and TRBJ1-1, is as follows: GAGVSQSPRYKVTKRGQDVALRCDPISGHVSLYWYRQALGQGPEFLTYFNYEAQQDKSGLPNDRFSAERPEGSISTLTIQRTEQRDSAMYRCASSLLSHGTVRNTEAFFGQGTRLTVV.

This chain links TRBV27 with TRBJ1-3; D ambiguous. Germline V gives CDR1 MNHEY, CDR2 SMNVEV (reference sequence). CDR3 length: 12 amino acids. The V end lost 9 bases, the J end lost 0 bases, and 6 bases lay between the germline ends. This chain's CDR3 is CAREYSGNTIYF. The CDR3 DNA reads TGTGCCAGGGAGTACTCTGGAAACACCATATATTTT.

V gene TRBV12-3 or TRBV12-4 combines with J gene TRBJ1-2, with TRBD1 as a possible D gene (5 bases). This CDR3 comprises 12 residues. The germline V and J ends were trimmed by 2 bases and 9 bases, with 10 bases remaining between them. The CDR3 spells CASSLRGVSYTF. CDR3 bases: TGTGCCAGCAGTTTACGGGGGGTTAGCTACACCTTC.

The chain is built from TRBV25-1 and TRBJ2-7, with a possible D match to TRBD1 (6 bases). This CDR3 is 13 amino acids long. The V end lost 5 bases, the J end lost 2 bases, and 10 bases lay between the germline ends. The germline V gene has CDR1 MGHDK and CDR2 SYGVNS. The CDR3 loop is CASSRQGTYEQYF. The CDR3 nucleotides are TGTGCCAGCAGTCGGCAGGGGACCTACGAGCAGTACTTC.

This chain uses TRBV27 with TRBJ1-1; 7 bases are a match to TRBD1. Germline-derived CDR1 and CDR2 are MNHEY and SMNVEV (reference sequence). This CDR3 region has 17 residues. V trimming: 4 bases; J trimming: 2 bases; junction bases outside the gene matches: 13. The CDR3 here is CASSSAQRGQSNTEAFF. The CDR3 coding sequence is TGTGCCAGCAGTTCCGCACAAAGGGGACAGAGCAACACTGAAGCTTTCTTT.

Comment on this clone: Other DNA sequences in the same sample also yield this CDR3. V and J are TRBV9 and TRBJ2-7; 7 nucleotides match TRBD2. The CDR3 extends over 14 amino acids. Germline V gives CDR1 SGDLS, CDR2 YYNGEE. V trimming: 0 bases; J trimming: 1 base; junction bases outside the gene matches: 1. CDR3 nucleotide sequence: TGTGCCAGCAGCGTAGGCGGGAGTTCCTACGAGCAGTACTTC. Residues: CASSVGGSSYEQYF.

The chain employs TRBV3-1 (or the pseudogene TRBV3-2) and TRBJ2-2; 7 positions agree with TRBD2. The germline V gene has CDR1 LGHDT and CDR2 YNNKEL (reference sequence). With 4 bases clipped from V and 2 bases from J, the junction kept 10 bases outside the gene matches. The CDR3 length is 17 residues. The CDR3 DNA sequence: TGTGCCAGCAGCCTAATTTTCGGGACTACTAACACCGGGGAGCTGTTTTTT. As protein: CASSLIFGTTNTGELFF.

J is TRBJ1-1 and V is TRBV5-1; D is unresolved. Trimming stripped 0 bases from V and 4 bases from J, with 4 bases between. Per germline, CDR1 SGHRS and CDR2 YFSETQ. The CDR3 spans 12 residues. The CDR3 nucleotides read TGCGCCAGCAGCTTGGTCAGCACTGAAGCTTTCTTT. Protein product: CASSLVSTEAFF. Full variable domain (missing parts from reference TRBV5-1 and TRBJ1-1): KAGVTQTPRYLIKTRGQQVTLSCSPISGHRSVSWYQQTPGQGLQFLFEYFSETQRNKGNFPGRFSGRQFSNSRSEMNVSTLELGDSALYLCASSLVSTEAFFGQGTRLTVV.

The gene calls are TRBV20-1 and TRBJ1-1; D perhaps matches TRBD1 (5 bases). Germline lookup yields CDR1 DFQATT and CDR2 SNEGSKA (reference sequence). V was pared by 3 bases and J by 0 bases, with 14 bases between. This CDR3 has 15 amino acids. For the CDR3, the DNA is TGCAGTGCTAGTAGGAGGGACCCCATGAACACTGAAGCTTTCTTT. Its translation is CSASRRDPMNTEAFF.